This passage covers 16 T cell receptor beta chains from one sample sequenced in a study of blood T cells in healthy people across ages. For the second PCR, which ran for 7 to 11 cycles, a sample-barcoded 5' primer and a J-beta primer mix were used. One entry per CDR3 protein, called by TCRdb with MiXCR from the 5' RACE reads. Here the sample spans around 1,800,000 distinct CDR3 sequences, roughly 43% being singletons. Sequences were obtained from blood. Receptors originate from a human donor in good health.

V gene TRBV21-1 combines with J gene TRBJ2-7; the table names TRBD1, a call not compared with the DNA. TRBV21-1 is a pseudogene. This CDR3 has 15 amino acids. CDR3 region: CASSKRTGNSYEQYF. The CDR3 DNA reads as TGTGCCAGCAGCAAAAGAACAGGGAATTCCTACGAGCAGTACTTC.

The chain has TRBV9 and TRBJ1-5; D is uncertain. The CDR3 length is 15 residues. V dropped 0 bases and J dropped 10 bases, with 17 bases sitting between them. CDR1 and CDR2 from the germline V gene are SGDLS and YYNGEE. The CDR3 sequence: CASSVDFRPDRPQHF. The CDR3 bases are TGTGCCAGCAGCGTAGATTTCCGACCCGACCGACCCCAGCATTTT.

The chain couples TRBV20-1 to TRBJ1-6; TRBD1 might be the D (5 bases). V was pared by 6 bases and J by 1 base, with 13 bases between. This CDR3 has 15 amino acids. In germline, CDR1 is DFQATT, CDR2 SNEGSKA (reference sequence). The CDR3 bases are TGCAGTGCCGGCAGGGTTTCGTCCTATAATTCACCCCTCCACTTT. It is translated as CSAGRVSSYNSPLHF.

The sample holds many counts of this clonotype. The CDR3 region has the DNA TGTGCCAGCAGAACAGGGGGCGCGGATGAGCAGTTCTTC. Translating it yields CASRTGGADEQFF. The V and J genes are TRBV7-3 and TRBJ2-1; 9 bases agree with TRBD1. J lost 8 bases, V lost 6 bases, and 5 bases had no gene match. The CDR3 has 13 residues. Germline-derived CDR1 and CDR2 are SGHTA and FQGTGA.

A few counts support this clonotype. The J gene is TRBJ2-5, the V gene TRBV4-3; 9 bases are a match to TRBD2. CDR3 length equals 15 residues. Germline V CDR1 and CDR2: LGHNA, YSLEER. The V and J ends lost 7 bases and 4 bases, in that order; junction bases with no gene match: 10. In nucleotides, the CDR3 is TGCGCCAGCAATTCCGCGGGGGGGCCATTAGAGACCCAGTACTTC. It translates to CASNSAGGPLETQYF.

The chain joins TRBV28 to TRBJ1-2; TRBD1 matches at 10 bases. The CDR3 has 14 amino acids. J was trimmed by 8 bases and V by 2 bases; bases with no gene match: 5. Looked up from germline, CDR1 is MDHEN and CDR2 is SYDVKM. In DNA form, the CDR3 reads TGTGCCAGCAGTTTAGGGGGACAGGGGAAGGGCTACACCTTC. This translates into CASSLGGQGKGYTF.

The V gene is TRBV18, the J gene TRBJ2-1, with a weak D call TRBD2 (6 bases). With 3 bases removed from V and 7 bases from J, the gap between germline ends came to 13 bases. CDR3 length equals 14 residues. The V gene's germline CDR1 is KGHSH and CDR2 LQKENI. The CDR3 loop reads CASSPRAGGNEQFF. The CDR3 region has the DNA TGTGCCAGCTCACCGCGGGCAGGAGGGAATGAGCAGTTCTTC.

The chain recombines TRBV10-3 with TRBJ2-7, with D maybe TRBD1 (5 bases). With 10 bases removed from V and 0 bases from J, the gap between germline ends came to 16 bases. Germline loops: CDR1 ENHRY, CDR2 SYGVKD. The CDR3 length is 14 residues. The CDR3 protein is CATHRTGSSYEQYF. The CDR3, as DNA: TGTGCCACCCACAGGACGGGTAGCTCCTACGAGCAGTACTTC.

This clonotype was recorded a few times. In DNA, the CDR3 is TGTGCCAGCAGCCAAGATCTGGGTGGGCTTTCCTACGAGCAGTACTTC. Its protein is CASSQDLGGLSYEQYF. The genes are TRBV3-1 and TRBJ2-7; no reliable D call. Per germline, CDR1 LGHDT and CDR2 YNNKEL (reference sequence). V dropped 0 bases and J dropped 1 base, with 13 bases sitting between them. The CDR3 has 16 amino acids.

The V call is TRBV7-2, the J call TRBJ2-1; D gene uncertain. The CDR3 has 15 residues. The V gene's germline CDR1 is SGHTA and CDR2 FQGNSA. V was pared by 5 bases and J by 0 bases, with 11 bases between. The CDR3 here is CASSLQPVSYNEQFF. CDR3 DNA: TGTGCCAGCAGCCTACAGCCTGTCTCCTACAATGAGCAGTTCTTC. Supplemented by reference TRBV7-2 and TRBJ2-1, the full variable domain reads GAGVSQSPSNKVTEKGKDVELRCDPISGHTALYWYRQSLGQGLEFLIYFQGNSAPDKSGLPSDRFSAERTGGSVSTLTIQRTQQEDSAVYLCASSLQPVSYNEQFFGPGTRLTVL.

V gene TRBV6-5 combines with J gene TRBJ1-2; weak D call: TRBD1 (6 bases). V lost 7 bases and J lost 0, with 18 bases in between. Per germline, CDR1 MNHEY and CDR2 SVGAGI. This CDR3 comprises 16 residues. As DNA, the CDR3 is TGTGCCAGCACTTATTTAACAGGGCGAGCTAACTATGGCTACACCTTC. Its translation is CASTYLTGRANYGYTF.

The rearrangement uses TRBV7-8 and TRBJ1-4; possibly TRBD1 for D (5 bases). Germline CDR1 reads SGHVS; CDR2 reads FQNEAQ. Trimming stripped 0 bases from V and 10 bases from J, with 21 bases between. The CDR3 consists of 17 residues. This CDR3 reads CASSLAGGGKAEVKLFF. DNA of the CDR3: TGTGCCAGCAGCTTAGCCGGGGGGGGGAAAGCCGAGGTAAAACTGTTTTTT.

The sample holds a few counts of this clonotype. V and J are TRBV5-6 and TRBJ2-5; 9 positions match TRBD2. The germline V gene encodes CDR1 SGHDT and CDR2 YYEEEE. This CDR3 is 18 amino acids long. V shed 0 bases and J 0 bases; nucleotides not matched to a gene: 9. CDR3 region: CASSLELRGGLHQETQYF. The DNA of the CDR3 is TGTGCCAGCAGCTTGGAATTGCGGGGGGGCCTCCACCAAGAGACCCAGTACTTC.

This clonotype came up many times. V gene TRBV7-9 combines with J gene TRBJ2-5; no clear D. The CDR3 is 13 residues long. The V end lost 1 base, the J end lost 6 bases, and 9 bases lay between the germline ends. Germline-derived CDR1 and CDR2 are SEHNR and FQNEAQ (reference sequence). The CDR3 DNA sequence: TGTGCCAGCAGCTTAGTCCCCAAACAGACCCAGTACTTC. This encodes CASSLVPKQTQYF.

The genes are TRBV7-2 and TRBJ2-1, with D possibly TRBD1 on 7 matching bases. The V and J ends lost 7 bases and 9 bases respectively, with 16 bases between them. Germline lookup yields CDR1 SGHTA and CDR2 FQGNSA. The CDR3 is made up of 13 amino acids. DNA of the CDR3: TGTGCCAGCAATGAGGTTCAGGGGGGTGAGCAGTTCTTC. Protein product: CASNEVQGGEQFF.

Turning to this clonotype: One end of the junction varies from germline; a read error may be responsible. The V call is TRBV7-6, the J call TRBJ1-2, with TRBD1 as a possible D gene (5 bases). The germline V gene encodes CDR1 SGHVS and CDR2 FNYEAQ. The length of the CDR3 is 15 residues. The DNA for the CDR3 is TGTGCCAGCAGCGTAGCTTTGGGACTTACCCATGGCTACACCTTC. It codes for CASSVALGLTHGYTF.